This record covers a single TCR beta chain. The specificity of this receptor is unknown. It has no much larger one-base neighbor in the sample; base qualities were not kept. The trial excluded patients who had a history of autoimmune disease or who were on systemic immunosuppression. Peripheral blood for TCR sequencing was collected from all dose cohorts at baseline, on cycle 4 day 1, and on cycle 7 day 1. The samples were taken from a phase I, first-in-human, multicenter, open-label dose-escalation trial of ivuxolimab. The trial enrolled adults with locally advanced or metastatic head and neck squamous cell, hepatocellular, melanoma or renal cell carcinoma. Before TCR sequencing, CD4+ and CD8+ T cells were separately sorted from peripheral blood. This entry belongs to a study of OX40 agonist ivuxolimab in advanced cancers. Some background on the complete study: The costimulatory receptor OX40 (CD134) was targeted by ivuxolimab, a fully human IgG2 agonistic monoclonal antibody. Intravenous ivuxolimab was administered to patients every 2 weeks at six dose levels: 0.01, 0.1, 0.3, 1.5, 3 and 10 mg/kg. Of the 50 to 55 patients in dose escalation, about 20 had hepatocellular carcinoma, approximately 15 had melanoma, 9 had renal cell carcinoma and 9 had head and neck cancer. In the dose-escalation cohort, approximately 80% of patients were male, and the mean age was around 65 years with a range of roughly 20 to 79. Prior anti-PD-1, anti-PD-L1 or anti-CTLA-4 therapy was permitted, and 40% of dose-escalation patients had received checkpoint inhibitors. Partial responses occurred in three dose-escalation patients: two with cutaneous melanoma and one with hepatocellular carcinoma. Peripheral TCRbeta sequencing aimed to test whether ivuxolimab altered TCR sequence diversity and caused clonal T-cell expansion. The paper reports the monotherapy dose-escalation portion (N of about 47 patients) of the phase I ivuxolimab trial.

To sequence the TCRbeta CDR3 region, genomic DNA was isolated from the sorted cells. The immunoSEQ Assay was used for sequencing of TCRbeta CDR3 regions. TCRdb mirrors the immuneACCESS table, restricted to in-frame sequences. Some clones are absent from its copies; in checked studies, under half trace to an unresolved V gene, and the reason for the others is unknown. The sample includes 9,000 to 10,000 clones, with roughly 71% observed a single time. The leading ten clones occupy 25% to 35% of the sample. The paper as a whole reports these results and caveats: The antigen specificity of the clonally expanded peripheral T cells was not determined. Clonal expansion of both CD4+ and CD8+ blood T cells was observed from baseline to week 6 at doses 0.1 to 3.0 mg/kg. Low levels of normalized T-cell clonal expansion were also seen in some nonresponding patients. In the 0.1-3.0 mg/kg groups, partial responders were among the patients with the lowest normalized peripheral clonal expansion, particularly in CD8+ T cells. On average, CD8+ T cells showed more expanded clones than CD4+ T cells after ivuxolimab.

V loses 8 bases of germline sequence and J loses 4 bases, and the interval between the two ends is 14 bases. Inclusive of the bounding cysteine and phenylalanine, the CDR3 is 14 residues long. This entry keeps only the CDR3 DNA: 42 bases, framed from base 1. According to the germline V gene, CDR1 reads SNHLY and CDR2 reads FYNNEI. The TCR originated in an adult with an advanced solid tumor such as melanoma, head and neck, liver or kidney cancer. The chain is made from TRBV2 and TRBJ2-2; the D segment could be TRBD1, given 5 matching bases. This specimen consisted of CD4+ or CD8+ T cells sorted from blood, obtained in a trial of the OX40 agonist ivuxolimab. CDR3 sequence: CASLADSSTGELFF. In nucleotides, the sequence is TGTGCCAGCTTAGCCGACAGCTCCACCGGGGAGCTGTTTTTT. Extended through the reference TRBV2 and TRBJ2-2 proteins, this CDR3 yields the full variable domain: EPEVTQTPSHQVTQMGQEVILRCVPISNHLYFYWYRQILGQKVEFLVSFYNNEISEKSEIFDDQFSVERPDGSNFTLKIRSTKLEDSAMYFCASLADSSTGELFFGEGSRLTVL.